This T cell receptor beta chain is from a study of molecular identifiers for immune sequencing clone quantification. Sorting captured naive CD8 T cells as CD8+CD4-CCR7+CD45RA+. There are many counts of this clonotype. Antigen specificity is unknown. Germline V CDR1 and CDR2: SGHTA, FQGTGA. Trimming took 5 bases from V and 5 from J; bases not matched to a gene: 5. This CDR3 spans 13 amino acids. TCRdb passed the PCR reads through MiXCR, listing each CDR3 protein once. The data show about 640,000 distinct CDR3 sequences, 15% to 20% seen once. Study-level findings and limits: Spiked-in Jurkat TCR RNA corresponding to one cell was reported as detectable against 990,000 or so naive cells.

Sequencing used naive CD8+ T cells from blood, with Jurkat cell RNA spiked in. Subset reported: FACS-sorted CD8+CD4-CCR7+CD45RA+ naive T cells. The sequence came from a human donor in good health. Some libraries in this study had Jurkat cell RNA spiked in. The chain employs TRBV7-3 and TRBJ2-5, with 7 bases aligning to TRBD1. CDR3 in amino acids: CASSPDRVETQYF. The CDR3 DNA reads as TGTGCCAGCAGCCCCGACAGGGTTGAGACCCAGTACTTC.